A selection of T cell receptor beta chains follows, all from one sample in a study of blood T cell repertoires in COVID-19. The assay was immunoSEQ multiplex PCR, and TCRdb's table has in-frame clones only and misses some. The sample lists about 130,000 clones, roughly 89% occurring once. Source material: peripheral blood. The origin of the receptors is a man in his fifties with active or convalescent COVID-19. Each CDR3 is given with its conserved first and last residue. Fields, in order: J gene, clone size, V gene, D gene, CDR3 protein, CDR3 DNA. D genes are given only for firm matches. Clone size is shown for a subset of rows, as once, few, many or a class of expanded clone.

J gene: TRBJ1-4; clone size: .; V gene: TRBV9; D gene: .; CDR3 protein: CASSAAGREKLFF; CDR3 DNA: TGTGCCAGCAGCGCTGCGGGCAGAGAAAAACTGTTTTTT
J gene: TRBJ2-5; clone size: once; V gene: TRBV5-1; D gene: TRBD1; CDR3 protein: CASSLEAGGRLTQYF; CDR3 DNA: TGCGCCAGCAGCTTGGAGGCAGGGGGCCGGCTAACCCAGTACTTC
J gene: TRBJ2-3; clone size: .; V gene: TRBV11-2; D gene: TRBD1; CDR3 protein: CASSSGQGGDTDTQYF; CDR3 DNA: TGTGCCAGCAGCTCAGGACAGGGCGGTGACACAGATACGCAGTATTTT
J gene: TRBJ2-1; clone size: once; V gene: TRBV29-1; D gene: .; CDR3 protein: CSVFSSYNEQFF; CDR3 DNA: TGCAGCGTTTTTAGCTCCTACAATGAGCAGTTCTTC
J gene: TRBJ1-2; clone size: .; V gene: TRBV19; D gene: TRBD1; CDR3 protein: CASYRDSTFESYGYTF; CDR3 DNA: TGTGCCAGTTACCGGGACAGCACATTCGAATCATATGGCTACACCTTC
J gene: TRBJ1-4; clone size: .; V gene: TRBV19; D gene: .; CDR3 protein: CASSTSNSNEKLFF; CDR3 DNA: TGTGCCAGTAGTACTTCAAACAGTAATGAAAAACTGTTTTTT
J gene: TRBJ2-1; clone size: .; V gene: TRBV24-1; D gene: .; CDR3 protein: CATSDFKAGLRVDEQFF; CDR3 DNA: TGTGCCACCAGTGATTTTAAGGCTGGACTCAGAGTCGATGAGCAGTTCTTC
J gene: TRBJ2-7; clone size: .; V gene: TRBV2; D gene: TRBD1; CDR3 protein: CASSSRTGTGEQYF; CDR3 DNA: TGTGCCAGCAGCTCACGTACAGGGACAGGGGAGCAGTACTTC
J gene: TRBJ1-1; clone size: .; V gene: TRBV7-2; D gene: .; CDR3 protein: CASSLPGMNTEAFF; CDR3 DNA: TGTGCCAGCAGCTTACCAGGGATGAACACTGAAGCTTTCTTT
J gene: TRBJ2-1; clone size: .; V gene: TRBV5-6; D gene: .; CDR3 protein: CASSPGLMYNEQFF; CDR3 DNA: TGTGCCAGCAGCCCAGGACTCATGTACAATGAGCAGTTCTTC
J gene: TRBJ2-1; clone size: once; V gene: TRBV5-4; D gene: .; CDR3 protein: CASSPGIADYNEQFF; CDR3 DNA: TGTGCCAGCAGCCCCGGGATAGCGGACTACAATGAGCAGTTCTTC
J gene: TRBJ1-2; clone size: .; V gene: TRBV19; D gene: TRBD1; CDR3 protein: CASSMGQGYGYTF; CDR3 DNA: TGTGCCAGTAGTATGGGACAGGGGTATGGCTACACCTTC
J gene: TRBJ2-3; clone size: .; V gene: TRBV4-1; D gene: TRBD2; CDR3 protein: CASSQAAGGVSSSTQYF; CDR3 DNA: TGCGCCAGCAGCCAAGCGGCGGGAGGAGTTAGCTCATCTACGCAGTATTTT
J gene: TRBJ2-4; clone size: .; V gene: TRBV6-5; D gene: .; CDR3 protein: CASYDLAKNIQYF; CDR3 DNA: TGTGCCAGCTATGACTTAGCCAAAAACATTCAGTACTTC
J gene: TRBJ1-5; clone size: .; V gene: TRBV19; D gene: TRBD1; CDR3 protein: CASSILQGAVQPQHF; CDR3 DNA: TGTGCCAGTAGTATTCTACAGGGGGCGGTTCAGCCCCAGCATTTT
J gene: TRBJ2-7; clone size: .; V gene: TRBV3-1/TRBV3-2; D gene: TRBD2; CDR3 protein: CASSRGLALVTGEQYF; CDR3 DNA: TGTGCCAGCAGCCGGGGACTAGCCCTCGTGACGGGCGAGCAGTACTTC
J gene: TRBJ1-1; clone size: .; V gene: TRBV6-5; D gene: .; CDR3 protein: CASTWGGQGTEAFF; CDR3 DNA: TGTGCCAGCACTTGGGGGGGGCAAGGGACTGAAGCTTTCTTT